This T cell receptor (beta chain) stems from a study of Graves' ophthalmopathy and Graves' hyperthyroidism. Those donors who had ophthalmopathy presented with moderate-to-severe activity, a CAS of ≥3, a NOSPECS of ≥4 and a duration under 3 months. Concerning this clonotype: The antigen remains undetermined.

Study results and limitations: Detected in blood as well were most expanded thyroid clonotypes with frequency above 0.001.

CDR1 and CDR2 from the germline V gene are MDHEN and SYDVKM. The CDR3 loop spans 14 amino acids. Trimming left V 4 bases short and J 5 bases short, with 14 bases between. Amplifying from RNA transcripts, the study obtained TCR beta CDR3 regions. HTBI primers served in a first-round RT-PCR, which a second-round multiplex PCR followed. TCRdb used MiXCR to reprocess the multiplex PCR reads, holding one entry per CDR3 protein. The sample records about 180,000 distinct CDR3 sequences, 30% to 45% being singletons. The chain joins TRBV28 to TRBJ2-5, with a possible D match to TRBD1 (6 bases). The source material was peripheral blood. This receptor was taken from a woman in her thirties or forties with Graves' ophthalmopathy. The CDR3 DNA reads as TGTGCCAGCAGTTCCCCTAGGGGGATCGAGACCCAGTACTTC. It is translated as CASSSPRGIETQYF.